This T cell receptor (beta chain) was observed in a study of T cell responses to AZD1222 COVID-19 vaccine. Study-wide context: Both about-4-week and about-12-week second-dose recipients were combined. Study findings and constraints: The span of vaccine-associated CD4 TCRs extended across spike, with dominance at 160-218 and 743-854. Only a handful of AZD1222 recipients tested seropositive at baseline.

Concerning this clone itself: Antigen unknown.

Produced via immunoSEQ multiplex PCR; TCRdb's table is partial and in-frame only. The sample carries 150,000 or so clones, around 89% recorded once. V dropped 5 bases and J dropped 0 bases, with 11 bases sitting between them. This CDR3 spans 15 amino acids. Germline CDR1 LNHDA, CDR2 SQIVND (reference sequence). Material: peripheral blood, obtained on day 0 of AZD1222 vaccination. The sequence came from an adult in good health. V is TRBV19 and J is TRBJ1-5, with D maybe TRBD1 (5 bases). CDR3 sequence (DNA): TGTGCCAGTAGTCCACTTGGGGCTAGCAATCAGCCCCAGCATTTT. This codes for CASSPLGASNQPQHF.